This T cell receptor beta chain comes out of a study of T cells after yellow fever vaccination. Germline V lookup: CDR1 SGHNT, CDR2 YYREEE (reference sequence). This CDR3 is built from 17 residues. The ends were cut back, 5 bases at V and 0 bases at J, with 17 bases in the middle. General observations from the study: Most clones from primary vaccination were detected again post-booster (around 96% CD4, 70% to 90% CD8). It was a small share of clonotypes that appeared in both CD4 and CD8 compartments. Abundant clonotypes (contaminants from the bulk population) could be present in FACS-sorted repertoires.

About this clonotype: What it binds is unknown.

Each CDR3 protein is one row after TCRdb ran MiXCR on the 5' RACE reads. Of around 140,000 distinct CDR3 sequences listed, approximately 7.7% were seen once; the top ten hold roughly 0.77%. The chain uses TRBV5-4 and TRBJ2-2, with TRBD2 as a possible D gene (6 bases). This receptor was obtained from a man between 25 and 39 years old who received the YFV17D yellow fever vaccine. Specimen: CD4+ T cells sorted from PBMCs, collected 5 days after the yellow fever booster vaccination. In DNA form, the CDR3 reads TGTGCCAGCAGGGTCCGCGGTCCGGGGGCGAACACCGGGGAGCTGTTTTTT. Protein product: CASRVRGPGANTGELFF.